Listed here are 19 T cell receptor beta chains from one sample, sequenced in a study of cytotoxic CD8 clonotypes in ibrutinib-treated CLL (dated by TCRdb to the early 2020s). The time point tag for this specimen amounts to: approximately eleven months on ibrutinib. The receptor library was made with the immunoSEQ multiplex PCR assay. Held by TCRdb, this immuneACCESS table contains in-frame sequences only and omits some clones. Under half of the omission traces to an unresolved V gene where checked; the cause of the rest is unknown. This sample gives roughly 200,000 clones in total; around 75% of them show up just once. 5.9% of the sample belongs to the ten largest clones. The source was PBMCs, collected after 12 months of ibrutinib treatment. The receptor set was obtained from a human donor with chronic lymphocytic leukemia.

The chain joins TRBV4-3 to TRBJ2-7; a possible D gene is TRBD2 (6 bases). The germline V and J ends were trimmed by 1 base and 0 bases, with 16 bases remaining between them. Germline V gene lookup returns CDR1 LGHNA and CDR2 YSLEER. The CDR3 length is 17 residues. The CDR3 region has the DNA TGCGCCAGCAGCCAAGTGGTTTCCGGGAGCATCTCCTACGAGCAGTACTTC. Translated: CASSQVVSGSISYEQYF.

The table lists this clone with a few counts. The CDR3 spells CASSKEGATSNQPQHF. The CDR3 nucleotides are TGTGCCAGCAGTAAAGAGGGGGCGACCAGCAATCAGCCCCAGCATTTT. V and J are TRBV7-8 and TRBJ1-5, with 7 bases aligning to TRBD1. The J segment lost 1 base and the V segment lost 6 bases, leaving 9 bases of the junction unmatched. The CDR3 covers 16 residues. Germline V gene lookup returns CDR1 SGHVS and CDR2 FQNEAQ.

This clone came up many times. The CDR3 DNA sequence: TGTGCCAGCAGCACCCCTAGCGGGTTTGAGACCCAGTACTTC. Amino acids: CASSTPSGFETQYF. This chain connects TRBV5-4 to TRBJ2-5, with TRBD2 matching over 8 bases. The CDR3 loop spans 14 amino acids. Per germline, CDR1 SGHNT and CDR2 YYREEE (reference sequence). V was pared by 4 bases and J by 5 bases, with 7 bases of the junction left unmatched.

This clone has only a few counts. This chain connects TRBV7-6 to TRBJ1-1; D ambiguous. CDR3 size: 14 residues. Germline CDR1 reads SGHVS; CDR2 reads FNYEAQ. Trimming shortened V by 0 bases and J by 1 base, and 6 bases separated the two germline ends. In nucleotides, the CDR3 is TGTGCCAGCAGCTTAGCGCCGGGGAACACTGAAGCTTTCTTT. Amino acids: CASSLAPGNTEAFF.

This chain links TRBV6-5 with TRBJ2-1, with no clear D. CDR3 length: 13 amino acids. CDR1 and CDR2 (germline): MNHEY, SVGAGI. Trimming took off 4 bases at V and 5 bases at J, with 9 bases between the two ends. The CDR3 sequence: CASSSTVDNEQFF. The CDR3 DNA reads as TGTGCCAGCAGTTCCACAGTGGACAATGAGCAGTTCTTC.

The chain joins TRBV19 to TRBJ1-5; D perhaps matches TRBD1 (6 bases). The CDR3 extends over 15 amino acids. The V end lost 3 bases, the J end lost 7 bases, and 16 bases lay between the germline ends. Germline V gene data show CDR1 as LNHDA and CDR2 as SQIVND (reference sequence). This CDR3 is CASSMEGDNLQPQHF. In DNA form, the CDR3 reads TGTGCCAGTAGTATGGAAGGGGACAATTTACAGCCCCAGCATTTT.

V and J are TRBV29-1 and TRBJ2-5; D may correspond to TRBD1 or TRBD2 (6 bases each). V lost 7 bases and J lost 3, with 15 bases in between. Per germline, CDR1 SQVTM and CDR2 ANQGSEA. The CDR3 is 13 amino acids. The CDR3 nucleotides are TGCAGCGCCTTAGGGGGACTGGAAGAGACCCAGTACTTC. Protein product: CSALGGLEETQYF.

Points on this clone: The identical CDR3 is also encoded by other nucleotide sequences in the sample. CDR3 residues: CAWTGSNYGYTF. Written as DNA, the CDR3 is TGTGCCTGGACAGGTTCCAACTATGGCTACACCTTC. The rearrangement uses TRBV30 and TRBJ1-2; D gene uncertain. Germline CDR1 reads GTSNPN; CDR2 reads SVGIG (reference sequence). V was pared by 4 bases and J by 2 bases, with 8 bases between. This CDR3 comprises 12 residues.

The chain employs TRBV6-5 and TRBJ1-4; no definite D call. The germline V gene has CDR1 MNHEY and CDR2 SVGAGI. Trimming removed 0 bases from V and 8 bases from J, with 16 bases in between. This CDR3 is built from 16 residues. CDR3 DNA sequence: TGTGCCAGCAGTTACTCGACGTCGGAGGTTCGGGAAAAACTGTTTTTT. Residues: CASSYSTSEVREKLFF.

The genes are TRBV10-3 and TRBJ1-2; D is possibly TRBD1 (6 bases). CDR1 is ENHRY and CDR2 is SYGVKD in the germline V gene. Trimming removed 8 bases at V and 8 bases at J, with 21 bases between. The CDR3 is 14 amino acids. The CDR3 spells CAIGQTGRVRGYTF. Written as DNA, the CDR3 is TGTGCCATCGGCCAAACAGGGAGGGTTAGGGGCTACACCTTC.

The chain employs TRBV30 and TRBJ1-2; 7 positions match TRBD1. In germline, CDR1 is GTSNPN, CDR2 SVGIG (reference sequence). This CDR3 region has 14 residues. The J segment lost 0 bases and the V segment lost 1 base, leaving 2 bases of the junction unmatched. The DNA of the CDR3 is TGTGCCTGGAGTGGGACAGGAGCTAACTATGGCTACACCTTC. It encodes CAWSGTGANYGYTF.

The CDR3 DNA reads as TGTGCCAGCAGCCGACCAGACACCCGAGAGACCCAGTACTTC. This sequence encodes CASSRPDTRETQYF. The V call is TRBV5-6, the J call TRBJ2-5, with unresolved D. Trimming shortened V by 4 bases and J by 4 bases, and 14 bases separated the two germline ends. The germline gives CDR1 SGHDT, CDR2 YYEEEE. The CDR3 is 14 amino acids.

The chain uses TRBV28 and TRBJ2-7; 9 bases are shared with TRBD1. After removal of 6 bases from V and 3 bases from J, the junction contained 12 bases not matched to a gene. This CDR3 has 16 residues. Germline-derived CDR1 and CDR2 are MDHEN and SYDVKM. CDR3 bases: TGTGCCAGCAGCACGGGACAGGGAGTTTTCTACTACGAGCAGTACTTC. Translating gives CASSTGQGVFYYEQYF.

CDR3 protein: CASSGLADYNEQFF. The CDR3 DNA sequence: TGTGCCAGCAGCGGACTAGCGGACTACAATGAGCAGTTCTTC. The chain carries TRBV7-9 and TRBJ2-1; TRBD2 agrees at 10 bases. The CDR3 has 14 residues. Germline V gene sequence: CDR1 SEHNR, CDR2 FQNEAQ (reference sequence). V lost 5 bases and J lost 3; bases outside the gene matches: 1.

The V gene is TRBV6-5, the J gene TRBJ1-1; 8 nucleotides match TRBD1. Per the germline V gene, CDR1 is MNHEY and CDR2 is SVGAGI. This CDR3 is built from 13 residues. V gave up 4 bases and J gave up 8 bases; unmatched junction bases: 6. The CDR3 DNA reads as TGTGCCAGCAGTTCCCCGGACAGGGCCGAAGCTTTCTTT. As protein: CASSSPDRAEAFF.

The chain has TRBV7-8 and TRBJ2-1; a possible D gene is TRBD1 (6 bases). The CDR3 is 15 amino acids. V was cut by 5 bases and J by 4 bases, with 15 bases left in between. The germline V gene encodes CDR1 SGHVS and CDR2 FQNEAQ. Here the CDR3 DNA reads TGTGCCAGCAGCCTTCCGGGACAAGTATACAATGAGCAGTTCTTC. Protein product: CASSLPGQVYNEQFF.

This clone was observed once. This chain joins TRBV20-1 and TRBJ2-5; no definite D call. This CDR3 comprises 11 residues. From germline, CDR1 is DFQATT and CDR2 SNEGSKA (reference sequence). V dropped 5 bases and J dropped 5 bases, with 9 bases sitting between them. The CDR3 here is CSASFFETQYF. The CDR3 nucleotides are TGCAGTGCTTCCTTCTTCGAGACCCAGTACTTC.

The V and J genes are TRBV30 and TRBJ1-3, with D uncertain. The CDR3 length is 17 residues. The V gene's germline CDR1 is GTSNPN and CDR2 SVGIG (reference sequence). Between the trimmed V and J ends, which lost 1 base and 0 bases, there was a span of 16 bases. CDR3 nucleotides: TGTGCCTGGAGTGGCACTAGCCGGCTTCTCTCTGGAAACACCATATATTTT. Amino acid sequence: CAWSGTSRLLSGNTIYF.

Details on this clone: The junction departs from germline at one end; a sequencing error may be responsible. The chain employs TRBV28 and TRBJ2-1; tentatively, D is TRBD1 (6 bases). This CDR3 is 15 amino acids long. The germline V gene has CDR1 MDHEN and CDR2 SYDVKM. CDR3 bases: TGTGCCAGCACTTTAGGTTCCTGGGACAACAATGAGCAGTTCTTC. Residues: CASTLGSWDNNEQFF. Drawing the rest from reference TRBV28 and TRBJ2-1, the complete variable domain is DVKVTQSSRYLVKRTGEKVFLECVQDMDHENMFWYRQDPGLGLRLIYFSYDVKMKEKGDIPEGYSVSREKKERFSLILESASTNQTSMYLCASTLGSWDNNEQFFGPGTRLTVL.